This T cell receptor (beta chain) is drawn from a study of beta chain features in type 1 diabetes. V was pared by 3 bases and J by 5 bases, with 13 bases between. The CDR3 has 14 amino acids. Germline lookup yields CDR1 SGDLS and CDR2 YYNGEE. On average, the one heparinised blood draw given by each donor was approximately 120 mL. Sorted populations all had greater than 95% purity. cDNA synthesis used the whole RNA isolate, giving expressed TCRB sequences. The method was immunoSEQ multiplex PCR; TCRdb's version includes in-frame clones alone and lacks a portion of them. This sample yields about 130,000 clones, of which about a tenth are seen a single time; approximately 0.68% belongs to the top ten.

This sequence joins TRBV9 and TRBJ2-3; D is ambiguous. Sequencing was carried out using central memory CD4+ T cells from blood. The clonotype originates from a man aged 18-30 years in good health. CDR3 DNA sequence: TGTGCCAGCAGCGACTATTCTTCGGGAGATACGCAGTATTTT. As protein: CASSDYSSGDTQYF.